These 19 T cell receptor beta chains share one sample of origin, sequenced in a study of T cell responses to AZD1222 COVID-19 vaccine. Here immunoSEQ multiplex PCR was the method, and the copy in TCRdb shows in-frame clones only, minus some. The repertoire holds 50,000 to 70,000 clones, with about 85% as singletons. The sequencing used peripheral blood, collected on day 0 of MenACWY control vaccination. The receptors derive from an adult in good health.

The chain combines TRBV7-2 with TRBJ2-1; 13 nucleotides match TRBD2. Germline CDR1 and CDR2: SGHTA and FQGNSA. CDR3 size: 17 residues. With V trimmed by 4 bases and J by 6 bases, 9 bases remained unmatched. This CDR3 is CASSSRTSGSMGNEQFF. CDR3 coding DNA: TGTGCCAGCAGCTCGAGGACTAGCGGGAGTATGGGCAATGAGCAGTTCTTC.

The V gene is TRBV5-1, the J gene TRBJ2-7; 9 bases line up with TRBD1. The CDR3 length is 16 residues. V was clipped by 0 bases and J by 3 bases; unmatched bases: 7. Germline CDR1 and CDR2: SGHRS and YFSETQ. CDR3 bases: TGCGCCAGCAGCTTGGGCATCGGACAGGGGATCTACGAGCAGTACTTC. Translation: CASSLGIGQGIYEQYF.

The chain employs TRBV29-1 and TRBJ2-7; the match to TRBD2 covers 11 bases. The germline gives CDR1 SQVTM, CDR2 ANQGSEA. This CDR3 region has 16 residues. V lost 8 bases, J lost 0 bases, and 12 bases stayed unmatched. The CDR3 is CSTRPGGTSGSYEQYF. The CDR3 DNA sequence: TGCAGCACCAGGCCTGGGGGGACTAGCGGCTCCTACGAGCAGTACTTC.

In this sample, this clone turned up once. The chain is built from TRBV29-1 and TRBJ2-3; 9 bases match TRBD2. Germline V gene sequence: CDR1 SQVTM, CDR2 ANQGSEA. CDR3 length: 13 residues. V was pared by 5 bases and J by 3 bases, with 3 bases of the junction left unmatched. CDR3 bases: TGCAGCGTTTGGGCGGGAGGGACAGATACGCAGTATTTT. This sequence encodes CSVWAGGTDTQYF.

The V and J genes are TRBV6-5 and TRBJ2-1, with D possibly matching TRBD1 (5 bases). V lost 8 bases and J 2 bases, leaving 10 bases between the germline ends. The germline CDR1 and CDR2 sequences are MNHEY and SVGAGI. The CDR3 has 13 residues. The CDR3, as DNA: TGTGCCAGCGGGGCAGGGCCCTACAATGAGCAGTTCTTC. It specifies CASGAGPYNEQFF.

This clone appeared a few times. This rearrangement joins TRBV24-1 to TRBJ2-3, with D unresolved. The V gene lost 4 bases and the J gene lost 0 bases, with 4 bases spanning the gap. Germline V gene data show CDR1 as KGHDR and CDR2 as SFDVKD. This CDR3 is 13 amino acids long. DNA of the CDR3: TGTGCCACCAGTGAAGGGAGCACAGATACGCAGTATTTT. Amino acid sequence: CATSEGSTDTQYF.

V usage is TRBV27 and J usage is TRBJ2-1, with 7 bases that match TRBD2. J gave up 2 bases and V 1 base, and 5 bases lay outside the gene matches. The CDR3 totals 16 residues. Germline CDR1 MNHEY, CDR2 SMNVEV (reference sequence). CDR3 sequence reads: CASSLFGTMAYNEQFF. CDR3 sequence (DNA): TGTGCCAGCAGTTTATTCGGGACTATGGCCTACAATGAGCAGTTCTTC.

The gene calls are TRBV15 and TRBJ1-6, with D unclear. Germline V gene lookup returns CDR1 LNHNV and CDR2 YYDKDF (reference sequence). The CDR3 runs 17 residues. With 0 bases removed from V and 10 bases from J, the gap between germline ends came to 19 bases. CDR3 sequence (DNA): TGTGCCACCAGCAGAGAGTCGGCAGGTGGTAGACGGTCACCCCTCCACTTT. This gives the protein CATSRESAGGRRSPLHF.

This chain uses TRBV18 with TRBJ1-5, with D possibly TRBD1 on 6 matching bases. Trimming left V 1 base short and J 0 bases short, with 10 bases between. CDR3 length: 16 residues. From germline, CDR1 is KGHSH and CDR2 LQKENI. The CDR3 DNA sequence: TGTGCCAGCTCACCACAGGGGGGCTATAGCAATCAGCCCCAGCATTTT. It encodes CASSPQGGYSNQPQHF.

V gene TRBV14 combines with J gene TRBJ2-1; D remains unclear. In germline, CDR1 is SGHDN, CDR2 FVKESK. Trimming removed 4 bases from V and 0 bases from J, with 19 bases in between. The CDR3 totals 18 residues. The CDR3 DNA sequence: TGTGCCAGCAGCCTCACGACGCGCGCCAGCGCCTCCTACAATGAGCAGTTCTTC. Residues: CASSLTTRASASYNEQFF. The full variable domain, its missing parts supplied by reference TRBV14 and TRBJ2-1, is EAGVTQFPSHSVIEKGQTVTLRCDPISGHDNLYWYRRVMGKEIKFLLHFVKESKQDESGMPNNRFLAERTGGTYSTLKVQPAELEDSGVYFCASSLTTRASASYNEQFFGPGTRLTVL.

This rearrangement joins TRBV4-1 to TRBJ2-6, with D unclear. The V gene lost 4 bases and the J gene lost 0 bases, with 4 bases spanning the gap. CDR1 is MGHRA, CDR2 YSYEKL, per germline. The CDR3 is made up of 14 amino acids. The CDR3 spells CASSLSSGANVLTF. In nucleotides, the CDR3 is TGCGCCAGCAGCCTAAGCTCTGGGGCCAACGTCCTGACTTTC.

The chain uses TRBV5-1 and TRBJ2-3; 7 positions agree with TRBD2. The CDR3 is 15 amino acids. Germline CDR1 is SGHRS and CDR2 is YFSETQ. Unmatched junction bases numbered 9, after V lost 3 bases and J lost 5 bases. CDR3 in DNA: TGCGCCAGCAGCTGGACTAGTAACATTGGAGATACGCAGTATTTT. Residues: CASSWTSNIGDTQYF. The full variable domain, with the rest looked up from reference TRBV5-1 and TRBJ2-3, is KAGVTQTPRYLIKTRGQQVTLSCSPISGHRSVSWYQQTPGQGLQFLFEYFSETQRNKGNFPGRFSGRQFSNSRSEMNVSTLELGDSALYLCASSWTSNIGDTQYFGPGTRLTVL.

In this sample, this clone turned up once. This chain links TRBV14 with TRBJ1-4; D is possibly TRBD1 (5 bases). The CDR3 spans 15 residues. Germline-derived CDR1 and CDR2 are SGHDN and FVKESK. Trimming took 2 bases from V and 6 from J, leaving 13 bases between them. CDR3 loop: CASSQLGTGDEKLFF. DNA of the CDR3: TGTGCCAGCAGCCAACTCGGGACGGGTGATGAAAAACTGTTTTTT.

The chain has TRBV6-5 and TRBJ2-3; 9 nucleotides line up with TRBD2. Germline CDR1 and CDR2: MNHEY and SVGAGI. This CDR3 is built from 13 residues. With V trimmed by 7 bases and J by 5 bases, 4 bases remained unmatched. CDR3 sequence (DNA): TGTGCCAGCATAGCGGGAGCGGGAGATACGCAGTATTTT. Translated: CASIAGAGDTQYF.

The CDR3 nucleotides read TGTGCCAGCAGTAACCACAGGGCTGGAAACACCATATATTTT. Amino acid sequence: CASSNHRAGNTIYF. The gene calls are TRBV6-2 or TRBV6-3 and TRBJ1-3, with D maybe TRBD1 (6 bases). The V end was cut by 5 bases, the J end by 2 bases, with 10 bases between. From germline, CDR1 is MNHEY and CDR2 SVGEGT. The CDR3 spans 14 residues.

The sample holds one count of this clone. CDR3 sequence reads: CASSRGEGGSYGYTF. In DNA form, the CDR3 reads TGTGCCAGCTCCCGCGGGGAGGGCGGAAGCTATGGCTACACCTTC. The chain joins TRBV18 to TRBJ1-2, with no clear D. This CDR3 is built from 15 residues. V lost 6 bases and J lost 4, with 18 bases in between. The germline CDR1 and CDR2 sequences are KGHSH and LQKENI.

The chain has TRBV27 and TRBJ1-6; D call uncertain. Germline V gene sequence: CDR1 MNHEY, CDR2 SMNVEV (reference sequence). With 8 bases removed from V and 10 bases from J, the gap between germline ends came to 15 bases. CDR3 length: 13 amino acids. The chain's CDR3 is CASSYPGLSPLHF. The CDR3, as DNA: TGTGCCAGCTCCTACCCGGGCCTATCACCCCTCCACTTT.

This chain joins TRBV5-1 and TRBJ2-7, with 9 bases matching TRBD2. J gave up 3 bases and V 0 bases, and 7 bases lay outside the gene matches. The CDR3 runs 16 residues. The germline V gene has CDR1 SGHRS and CDR2 YFSETQ. The CDR3 region is CASSLEGTSRNYEQYF. CDR3 DNA sequence: TGCGCCAGCAGCTTGGAGGGGACTAGCAGAAACTACGAGCAGTACTTC. Filled out from reference TRBV5-1 and TRBJ2-7, the complete variable domain reads KAGVTQTPRYLIKTRGQQVTLSCSPISGHRSVSWYQQTPGQGLQFLFEYFSETQRNKGNFPGRFSGRQFSNSRSEMNVSTLELGDSALYLCASSLEGTSRNYEQYFGPGTRLTVT.

This sequence joins TRBV19 and TRBJ2-1, with D possibly being TRBD1 (6 bases). The CDR3 spans 17 residues. Germline CDR1 is LNHDA and CDR2 is SQIVND (reference sequence). The V and J ends lost 1 base and 3 bases respectively, with 16 bases between them. The CDR3 sequence is CASSIVSGASNYNEQFF. CDR3 in DNA: TGTGCCAGTAGTATAGTCTCAGGGGCTAGCAACTACAATGAGCAGTTCTTC.